Listed here are 25 T cell receptor beta chains from one sample, sequenced in a study of T cell responses to AZD1222 COVID-19 vaccine. The method was immunoSEQ multiplex PCR; TCRdb's version includes in-frame clones alone and lacks a portion of them. The sample contains about 130,000 clones, over 90% of which appear only once. Sequenced here: peripheral blood, sampled on day 0 of AZD1222 vaccination. These receptor sequences come from an adult in good health.

CDR3 coding DNA: TGTGCCATCAGTGAACTAGCGGGCTTCGTCTACGAGCAGTACTTC. This gives the protein CAISELAGFVYEQYF. The V call is TRBV10-3, the J call TRBJ2-7; 9 positions match TRBD2. The length of the CDR3 is 15 residues. Germline values: CDR1 ENHRY, CDR2 SYGVKD. V shed 3 bases and J 3 bases; nucleotides not matched to a gene: 6.

This chain joins TRBV5-4 and TRBJ2-7; TRBD2 matches at 11 bases. The V segment lost 3 bases and the J segment 5 bases; nucleotides outside the gene matches: 1. Germline loops: CDR1 SGHNT, CDR2 YYREEE (reference sequence). There are 13 residues in the CDR3. CDR3 in DNA: TGTGCCAGCAGCTGGGGACTAGCGGACGAGCAGTACTTC. Amino acid sequence: CASSWGLADEQYF.

This clone was detected only once. The chain links TRBV11-2 to TRBJ1-2; D not resolved. V was trimmed by 5 bases and J by 3 bases, leaving 7 bases between them. From germline, CDR1 is SGHAT and CDR2 FQNNGV. This CDR3 is 12 amino acids long. CDR3 in amino acids: CASSVSYYGYTF. CDR3 nucleotides: TGTGCCAGCAGCGTCAGTTACTATGGCTACACCTTC. The full variable domain, completed using reference TRBV11-2 and TRBJ1-2, is EAGVAQSPRYKIIEKRQSVAFWCNPISGHATLYWYQQILGQGPKLLIQFQNNGVVDDSQLPKDRFSAERLKGVDSTLKIQPAKLEDSAVYLCASSVSYYGYTFGSGTRLTVV.

The chain couples TRBV9 to TRBJ1-1; the D gene is possibly TRBD1 (5 bases). CDR1 is SGDLS, CDR2 YYNGEE, per germline. The V gene lost 0 bases and the J gene lost 8 bases, with 8 bases spanning the gap. This CDR3 spans 12 amino acids. The CDR3: CASSVDQGEAFF. The CDR3 DNA is TGTGCCAGCAGCGTAGATCAGGGCGAAGCTTTCTTT.

The V gene is TRBV7-2, the J gene TRBJ1-4, with 9 nucleotides matching TRBD1. With V trimmed by 5 bases and J by 5 bases, 6 bases remained unmatched. Germline CDR1 reads SGHTA; CDR2 reads FQGNSA. The CDR3 totals 15 residues. The DNA for the CDR3 is TGTGCCAGCAGCCGCCGGGACAGGGTCAATGAAAAACTGTTTTTT. Amino acids: CASSRRDRVNEKLFF. The variable domain in full, with the rest retrieved from reference TRBV7-2 and TRBJ1-4, is GAGVSQSPSNKVTEKGKDVELRCDPISGHTALYWYRQSLGQGLEFLIYFQGNSAPDKSGLPSDRFSAERTGGSVSTLTIQRTQQEDSAVYLCASSRRDRVNEKLFFGSGTQLSVL.

The V call is TRBV5-1, the J call TRBJ1-1; D not certain. Germline V CDR1 and CDR2: SGHRS, YFSETQ. V lost 4 bases to trimming and J lost 1 base, with 8 bases between them. This CDR3 has 13 amino acids. This chain's CDR3 is CASSVGANTEAFF. CDR3 DNA: TGCGCCAGCAGCGTTGGAGCGAACACTGAAGCTTTCTTT.

The chain employs TRBV12-2 and TRBJ2-7; the DNA was not compared with TRBD2, the D call given in the table. TRBV12-2 is marked as a pseudogene. This CDR3 comprises 12 residues. The CDR3 DNA is TGTGCAAGTCGCTTAGGGTCTACCAAGCAGTACTTC. Translated: CASRLGSTKQYF.

The CDR3 loop reads CASSVSVRGENTEAFF. Written as DNA, the CDR3 is TGTGCCAGCAGCGTATCAGTCCGGGGTGAGAACACTGAAGCTTTCTTT. The gene calls are TRBV9 and TRBJ1-1; D gene unclear. The germline V gene encodes CDR1 SGDLS and CDR2 YYNGEE. This CDR3 has 16 residues. V was shortened by 1 base and J by 1 base, with 14 bases between the two germline ends.

The chain uses TRBV11-3 and TRBJ2-7; 7 bases align to TRBD2. There are 13 residues in the CDR3. Germline values: CDR1 SGHNT, CDR2 YENEEA. The V gene end was trimmed by 1 base and the J gene end by 5 bases; junction bases not matched to a gene: 2. CDR3 nucleotides: TGTGCCAGCAGCTTAGTGGCGGGAGACGAGCAGTACTTC. Protein product: CASSLVAGDEQYF.

The V call is TRBV3-1 (or the pseudogene TRBV3-2), the J call TRBJ2-1; TRBD2 matches 11 bases. The CDR3 length is 14 residues. Germline V CDR1 and CDR2: LGHDT, YNNKEL (reference sequence). The ends lost 1 base at V and 9 bases at J; junction bases unmatched: 2. CDR3 sequence: CASSQAGTSGEQFF. In DNA form, the CDR3 reads TGTGCCAGCAGCCAAGCCGGGACTAGCGGTGAGCAGTTCTTC.

This clone was detected only a few times. This chain connects TRBV5-6 to TRBJ1-6, with D maybe TRBD1 (5 bases). Between the trimmed V and J ends, which lost 1 base and 9 bases, there was a span of 11 bases. In germline, CDR1 is SGHDT, CDR2 YYEEEE. This CDR3 is built from 14 residues. The CDR3 protein is CASSLFLRASPLHF. The CDR3 coding sequence is TGTGCCAGCAGCTTGTTCCTCAGGGCTTCACCCCTCCACTTT.

J is TRBJ2-3 and V is TRBV7-2; TRBD1 might be the D (6 bases). Germline CDR1 SGHTA, CDR2 FQGNSA. The CDR3 length is 14 residues. Trimming cost V 3 bases and J 0 bases, with 7 bases left between them. This chain's CDR3 is CASSLDSSTDTQYF. The CDR3 nucleotides read TGTGCCAGCAGCTTGGACAGCAGCACAGATACGCAGTATTTT.

The chain uses TRBV19 and TRBJ2-7; TRBD2 matches at 16 bases. Germline loops: CDR1 LNHDA, CDR2 SQIVND (reference sequence). V gave up 7 bases and J gave up 7 bases; unmatched junction bases: 16. This CDR3 has 18 residues. The DNA of the CDR3 is TGTGCCAGTATTCCCTTTAGCCCGGGACTAGCGGGAGGGTGGGAGCAGTACTTC. Protein: CASIPFSPGLAGGWEQYF.

The chain carries TRBV2 and TRBJ2-5; 12 bases line up with TRBD2. V was pared by 2 bases and J by 5 bases, with 9 bases of the junction left unmatched. CDR3 length equals 17 residues. Germline CDR1 and CDR2: SNHLY and FYNNEI. The CDR3 loop is CASSESRTSGNPETQYF. The CDR3 DNA sequence: TGTGCCAGCAGTGAATCTCGGACTAGCGGGAATCCGGAGACCCAGTACTTC.

The V call is TRBV28, the J call TRBJ2-2; TRBD1 might be the D (5 bases). The CDR3 runs to 16 residues. Germline assignment: CDR1 MDHEN and CDR2 SYDVKM. The V gene lost 3 bases and the J gene lost 0 bases, with 11 bases spanning the gap. The CDR3 DNA reads TGTGCCAGCAGTTTCCCAAGACAGACGAACACCGGGGAGCTGTTTTTT. Its protein is CASSFPRQTNTGELFF. The variable domain in full, completed from reference TRBV28 and TRBJ2-2, reads DVKVTQSSRYLVKRTGEKVFLECVQDMDHENMFWYRQDPGLGLRLIYFSYDVKMKEKGDIPEGYSVSREKKERFSLILESASTNQTSMYLCASSFPRQTNTGELFFGEGSRLTVL.

CDR3 DNA: TGCGCCAGCAGCTCGGACAGGGGACTAGCGCCTGAGCAGTTCTTC. Translation gives CASSSDRGLAPEQFF. The genes are TRBV5-1 and TRBJ2-1; maybe TRBD2 (10 bases). Per germline, CDR1 SGHRS and CDR2 YFSETQ. The V gene lost 3 bases and the J gene lost 9 bases, with 19 bases spanning the gap. CDR3 size: 15 residues.

The V gene is TRBV7-2, the J gene TRBJ2-1; 8 nucleotides agree with TRBD2. CDR1 is SGHTA and CDR2 is FQGNSA in the germline V gene. With V trimmed by 3 bases and J by 6 bases, 4 bases remained unmatched. This CDR3 comprises 14 residues. CDR3 sequence (DNA): TGTGCCAGCAGCTTTAGCGGGGAAGCCAATGAGCAGTTCTTC. The encoded protein is CASSFSGEANEQFF.

The chain joins TRBV27 to TRBJ1-4, with 7 bases matching TRBD1. Germline loops: CDR1 MNHEY, CDR2 SMNVEV (reference sequence). Trimming removed 3 bases from V and 8 bases from J; junction bases left unmatched: 3. The CDR3 is 13 residues long. As DNA, the CDR3 is TGTGCCAGCAGTTTGACAGGGTACGAAAAACTGTTTTTT. It specifies CASSLTGYEKLFF.

The V and J genes are TRBV19 and TRBJ2-1, with 9 bases aligning to TRBD2. V was pared by 4 bases and J by 7 bases, with 14 bases of the junction left unmatched. This CDR3 spans 17 amino acids. CDR1 LNHDA and CDR2 SQIVND come from the germline V gene (reference sequence). DNA of the CDR3: TGTGCCAGTAGTAGCCCGGTACTTAGCGGGAGAGGTAATGAGCAGTTCTTC. It is translated as CASSSPVLSGRGNEQFF.

This chain uses TRBV7-2 with TRBJ2-5; D not certain. Germline V gene data show CDR1 as SGHTA and CDR2 as FQGNSA. The CDR3 length is 15 residues. V was trimmed by 4 bases and J by 6 bases, leaving 18 bases between them. The CDR3 bases are TGTGCCAGCAGCTCCCGGGCCCTGGCTGCTAAGACCCAGTACTTC. Translating gives CASSSRALAAKTQYF.

The V and J genes are TRBV18 and TRBJ1-3; D unclear. The germline V gene encodes CDR1 KGHSH and CDR2 LQKENI. The V gene lost 3 bases and the J gene lost 0 bases, with 15 bases spanning the gap. CDR3 length: 17 amino acids. CDR3 sequence: CASSPVRQSNSGNTIYF. In DNA, the CDR3 is TGTGCCAGCTCACCCGTTAGGCAGAGCAACTCTGGAAACACCATATATTTT.

J is TRBJ2-7 and V is TRBV10-1, with TRBD1 matching 10 bases. The CDR3 has 13 residues. Germline CDR1 reads WNHNN; CDR2 reads SYGVQD (reference sequence). V shed 5 bases and J 7 bases; nucleotides not matched to a gene: 5. CDR3 nucleotides: TGCGCCAGCAGTCCGACAGGGGGCGGTGAGCAGTACTTC. Amino acid sequence: CASSPTGGGEQYF.

V usage is TRBV21-1 and J usage is TRBJ2-3. TRBV21-1 is termed a pseudogene. There are 15 residues in the CDR3. As DNA, the CDR3 is TGTGCCAGCATCCTCGGGGCCCTTCCTAGAGATACGCAGTATTTT. Its protein is CASILGALPRDTQYF.

The CDR3 sequence is CASSEFPGREGVEEKLFF. CDR3 in DNA: TGTGCCAGCAGTGAATTTCCTGGCAGGGAAGGAGTCGAGGAAAAACTGTTTTTT. This rearrangement joins TRBV2 to TRBJ1-4; D is possibly TRBD1 (5 bases). In germline, CDR1 is SNHLY, CDR2 FYNNEI. This CDR3 spans 18 amino acids. V dropped 2 bases and J dropped 8 bases, with 24 bases sitting between them.

The chain uses TRBV7-9 and TRBJ2-1, with 10 bases matching TRBD1. Germline V gene lookup returns CDR1 SEHNR and CDR2 FQNEAQ (reference sequence). This CDR3 is built from 15 residues. V shed 6 bases, J shed 2 bases, and the junction held 4 bases outside the gene matches. The CDR3 DNA reads TGTGCCAGCAGTAAGGGACAGGGGCCCTACAATGAGCAGTTCTTC. Translation: CASSKGQGPYNEQFF.